This T cell receptor beta chain was recorded in a study of cytomegalovirus exposure and HLA in healthy donors. Study-level information: The 120 or so validation repertoires used a platform that matched the one used for the 600 to 700 first-cohort repertoires, as a later analysis reported.

To note about this clone: Its cognate antigen is unknown.

This CDR3 spans 11 amino acids. Germline V gene data show CDR1 as MNHEY and CDR2 as SMNVEV (reference sequence). V lost 5 bases and J 3 bases, leaving 5 bases between the germline ends. TCRdb keeps only in-frame clones here, not all; method: immunoSEQ multiplex PCR. The data hold about 160,000 clones, with roughly nine tenths observed a single time. Points from the study as a whole: The finding came from a later analysis; first-cohort TCR clusters tended to co-occur in the 110 or so validation repertoires. A few CMV-associated chains were confirmed in vitro to be specific for CMV antigens.

The TCR sequence derives from a woman younger than 45 in good health and CMV-seronegative. The sample taken for sequencing was PBMCs. This chain connects TRBV27 to TRBJ2-7; the D is unclear. In nucleotides, the CDR3 is TGTGCCAGCAGTCCACTCTACGAGCAGTACTTC. As protein: CASSPLYEQYF.